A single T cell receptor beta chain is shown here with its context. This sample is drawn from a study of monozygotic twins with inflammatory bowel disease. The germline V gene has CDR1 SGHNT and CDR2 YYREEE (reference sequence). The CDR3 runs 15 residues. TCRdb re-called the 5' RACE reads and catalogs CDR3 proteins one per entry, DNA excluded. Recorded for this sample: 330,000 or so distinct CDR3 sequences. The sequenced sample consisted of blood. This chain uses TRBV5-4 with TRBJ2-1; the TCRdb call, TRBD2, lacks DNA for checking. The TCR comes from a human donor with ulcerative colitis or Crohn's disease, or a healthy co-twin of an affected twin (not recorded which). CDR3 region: CASSSSSGVHNEQFF.